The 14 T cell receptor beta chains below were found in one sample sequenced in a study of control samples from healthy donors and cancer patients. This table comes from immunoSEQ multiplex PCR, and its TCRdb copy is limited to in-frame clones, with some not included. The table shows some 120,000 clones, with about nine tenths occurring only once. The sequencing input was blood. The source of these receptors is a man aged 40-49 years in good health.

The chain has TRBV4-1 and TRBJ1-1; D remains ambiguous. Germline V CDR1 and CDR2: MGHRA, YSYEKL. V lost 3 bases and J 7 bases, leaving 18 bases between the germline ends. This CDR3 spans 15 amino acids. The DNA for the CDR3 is TGCGCCAGCAGCCAGCAATATTTAGGAGGTGGTGAAGCTTTCTTT. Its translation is CASSQQYLGGGEAFF.

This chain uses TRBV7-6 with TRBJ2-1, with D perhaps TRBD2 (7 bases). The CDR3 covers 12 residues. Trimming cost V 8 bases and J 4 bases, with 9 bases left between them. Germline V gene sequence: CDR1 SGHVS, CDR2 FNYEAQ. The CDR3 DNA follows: TGTGCCAGCGGGGGGGCTTACAATGAGCAGTTCTTC. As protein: CASGGAYNEQFF.

The CDR3 DNA reads TGTGCCAGCAGCCTAGGACAGCCTAGCAATCAGCCCCAGCATTTT. It yields the protein CASSLGQPSNQPQHF. V usage is TRBV7-2 and J usage is TRBJ1-5; perhaps TRBD1 as D (6 bases). This CDR3 is 15 amino acids long. Germline V lookup: CDR1 SGHTA, CDR2 FQGNSA. Between the trimmed V and J ends, which lost 5 bases and 0 bases, there was a span of 11 bases.

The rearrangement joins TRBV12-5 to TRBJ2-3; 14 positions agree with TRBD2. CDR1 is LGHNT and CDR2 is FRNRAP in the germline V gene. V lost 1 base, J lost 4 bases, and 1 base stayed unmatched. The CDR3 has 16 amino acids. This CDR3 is CASGLGLAGGPDTQYF. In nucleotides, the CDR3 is TGTGCTAGTGGTTTGGGACTAGCGGGGGGGCCAGATACGCAGTATTTT.

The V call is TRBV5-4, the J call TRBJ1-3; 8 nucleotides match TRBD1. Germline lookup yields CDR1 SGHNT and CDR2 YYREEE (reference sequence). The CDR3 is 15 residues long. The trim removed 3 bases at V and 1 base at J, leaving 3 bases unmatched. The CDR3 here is CASSSGQVSGNTIYF. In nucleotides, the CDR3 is TGTGCCAGCAGCTCGGGACAGGTGTCTGGAAACACCATATATTTT.

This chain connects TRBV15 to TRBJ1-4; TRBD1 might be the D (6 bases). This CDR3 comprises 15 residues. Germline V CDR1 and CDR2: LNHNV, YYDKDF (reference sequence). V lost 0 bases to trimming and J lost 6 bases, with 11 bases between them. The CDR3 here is CATSREQGGDEKLFF. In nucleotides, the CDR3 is TGTGCCACCAGCAGAGAACAGGGCGGGGATGAAAAACTGTTTTTT. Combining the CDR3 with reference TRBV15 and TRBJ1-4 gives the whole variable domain DAMVIQNPRYQVTQFGKPVTLSCSQTLNHNVMYWYQQKSSQAPKLLFHYYDKDFNNEADTPDNFQSRRPNTSFCFLDIRSPGLGDTAMYLCATSREQGGDEKLFFGSGTQLSVL.

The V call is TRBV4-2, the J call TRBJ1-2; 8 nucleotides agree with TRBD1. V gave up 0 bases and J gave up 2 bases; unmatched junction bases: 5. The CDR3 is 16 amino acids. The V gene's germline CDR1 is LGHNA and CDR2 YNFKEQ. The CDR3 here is CASSQDLGQGNYGYTF. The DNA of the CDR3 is TGTGCCAGCAGCCAAGATCTCGGACAGGGCAACTATGGCTACACCTTC.

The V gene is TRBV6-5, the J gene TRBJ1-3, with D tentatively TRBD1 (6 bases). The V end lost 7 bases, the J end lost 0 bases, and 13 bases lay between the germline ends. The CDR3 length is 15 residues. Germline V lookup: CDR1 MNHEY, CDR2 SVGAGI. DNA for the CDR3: TGTGCCAGCACCGACAGGTCGAGCTCTGGAAACACCATATATTTT. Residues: CASTDRSSSGNTIYF.

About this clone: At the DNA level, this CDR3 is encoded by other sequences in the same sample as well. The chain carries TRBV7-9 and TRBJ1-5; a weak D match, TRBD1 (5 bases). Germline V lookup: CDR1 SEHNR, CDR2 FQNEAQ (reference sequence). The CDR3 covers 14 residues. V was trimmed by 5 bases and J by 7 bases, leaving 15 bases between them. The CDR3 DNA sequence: TGTGCCAGCAGCGGATGGGGGGAGGGGCAGCCCCAGCATTTT. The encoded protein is CASSGWGEGQPQHF.

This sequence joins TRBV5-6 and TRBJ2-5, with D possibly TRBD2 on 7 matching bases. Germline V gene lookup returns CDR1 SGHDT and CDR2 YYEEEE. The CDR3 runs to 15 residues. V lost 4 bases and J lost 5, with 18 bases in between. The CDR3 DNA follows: TGTGCCAGCAGCGGGCGGGGGCCCCAAGGGGAGACCCAGTACTTC. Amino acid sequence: CASSGRGPQGETQYF.

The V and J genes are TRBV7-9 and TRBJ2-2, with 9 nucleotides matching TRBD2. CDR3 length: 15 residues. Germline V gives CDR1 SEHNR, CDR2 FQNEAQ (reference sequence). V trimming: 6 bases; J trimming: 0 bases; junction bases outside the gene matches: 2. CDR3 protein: CASRSGGSNTGELFF. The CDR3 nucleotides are TGTGCCAGCAGGAGCGGGGGGTCGAACACCGGGGAGCTGTTTTTT.

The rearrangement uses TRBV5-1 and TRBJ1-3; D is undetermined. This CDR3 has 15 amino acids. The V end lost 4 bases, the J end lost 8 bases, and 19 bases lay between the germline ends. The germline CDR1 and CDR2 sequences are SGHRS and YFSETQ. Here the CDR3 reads CASSPHLGPGDTIYF. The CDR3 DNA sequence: TGCGCCAGCAGCCCTCACCTGGGCCCGGGTGACACCATATATTTT.

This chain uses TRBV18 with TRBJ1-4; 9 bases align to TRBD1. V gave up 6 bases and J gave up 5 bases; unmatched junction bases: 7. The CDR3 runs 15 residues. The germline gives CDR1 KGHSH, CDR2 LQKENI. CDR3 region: CASSQGTGRNEKLFF. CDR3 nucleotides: TGTGCCAGCTCCCAGGGGACAGGGAGAAATGAAAAACTGTTTTTT.

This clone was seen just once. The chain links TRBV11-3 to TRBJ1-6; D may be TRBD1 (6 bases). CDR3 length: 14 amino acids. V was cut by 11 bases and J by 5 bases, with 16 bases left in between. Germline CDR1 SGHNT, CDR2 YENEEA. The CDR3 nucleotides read TGTGCCTCCCAAAGAGGGGGTGATAATTCACCCCTCCACTTT. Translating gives CASQRGGDNSPLHF.